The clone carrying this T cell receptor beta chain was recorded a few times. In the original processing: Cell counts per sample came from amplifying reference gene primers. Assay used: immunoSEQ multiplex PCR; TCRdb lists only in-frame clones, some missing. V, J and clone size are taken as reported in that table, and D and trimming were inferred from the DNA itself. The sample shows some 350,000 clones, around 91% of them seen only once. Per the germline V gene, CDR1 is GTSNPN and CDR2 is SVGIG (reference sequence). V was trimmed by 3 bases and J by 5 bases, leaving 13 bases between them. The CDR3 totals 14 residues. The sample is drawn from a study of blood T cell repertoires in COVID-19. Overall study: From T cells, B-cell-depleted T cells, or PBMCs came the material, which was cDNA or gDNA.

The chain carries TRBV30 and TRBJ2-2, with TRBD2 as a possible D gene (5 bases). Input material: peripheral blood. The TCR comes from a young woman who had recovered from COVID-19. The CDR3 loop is CAWREAVETGELFF. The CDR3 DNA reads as TGTGCCTGGAGGGAGGCAGTCGAGACCGGGGAGCTGTTTTTT.